The source of this T cell receptor (beta chain) is a study of T cells in narcolepsy (dated by TCRdb to 2016 to 2019). Describing the broader study: Patients with narcolepsy type 1 or type 2 (NT1, NT2) were enrolled in the study together with healthy control donors. The study sought autoreactive T cells targeting hypocretin neuron self-antigens (hypocretin, TRIB2) in narcolepsy patients, using TCR Vbeta sequencing to track clonotypes in blood and CSF.

Overall study results and their limits: In plots comparing CSF and blood CD4+ T cell clonotypes from the same patient, HCRT-specific and TRIB2-specific autoreactive clonotypes were highlighted. Patients and controls had similar numbers of sequenced blood memory CD4+ clonotypes, with averages of 38,000 to 50,000 in patients and some 33,000 in controls. No sequences matching autoreactive T cell clones were contained in some blood memory CD4+ repertoires from patients and controls. Autoreactive clonotypes were reported to be detected serially in the blood of the same patients and of different patients, but not in the blood of healthy controls.

Worth noting for this clone: Its antigen remains undetermined. Base quality data are lacking; no much larger clone is found one base away.

Libraries came from the immunoSEQ multiplex PCR assay. The table was pulled from immuneACCESS by TCRdb, which kept in-frame rearrangements only. Such tables lose some clones; where checked, under half of the loss comes from unresolved V genes, and the rest has no known cause. In all, the sample holds approximately 30,000 clones, and roughly 86% of those were seen once. The ten largest clones take up roughly 1.1% of the sample. For TCR Vbeta sequencing, memory CD4+ T cells were sorted ex vivo from the peripheral blood of both healthy controls and narcolepsy patients. Sequencing input: CD45RA- memory CD4+ T cells from PBMCs. The cell subset or site label, read with the paper, signifies: memory T cells sorted ex vivo from peripheral blood. The clonotype was recovered from a human donor with narcolepsy.

The CDR3 protein: CASRLDRGAEAFF. The DNA is as follows: TGTGCCAGCAGGTTAGACCGGGGCGCTGAAGCTTTCTTT. The sequence joins TRBV5-4 to TRBJ1-1, and TRBD1 may be the D gene, going by 5 matching bases. A distance of 14 bases separates the germline ends of V and J, which lose 5 bases and 6 bases respectively. The CDR3 goes from the cysteine to the phenylalanine over 13 residues. The retained sequence is limited to the CDR3, 39 bases, with the frame set at the first base. Via the germline V gene (reference sequence), CDR1 is SGHNT and CDR2 YYREEE. This CDR3, with the reference TRBV5-4 and TRBJ1-1 proteins standing in past its ends, gives the full variable domain ETGVTQSPTHLIKTRGQQVTLRCSSQSGHNTVSWYQQALGQGPQFIFQYYREEENGRGNFPPRFSGLQFPNYSSELNVNALELDDSALYLCASRLDRGAEAFFGQGTRLTVV.